This T cell receptor beta chain was observed in a study of blood T cell repertoires in COVID-19. Turning to the study itself: Collection of acute and convalescent COVID-19 samples took place in the United States, Italy and Spain. The analysed material was cDNA or gDNA that came from T cells, B-cell-depleted T cells, or PBMCs.

The CDR3 is made up of 15 amino acids. Germline values: CDR1 SGHNT, CDR2 YYREEE (reference sequence). V gave up 0 bases and J gave up 5 bases; unmatched junction bases: 3. In the authors' methods: Estimation of nucleated cell counts was performed using reference gene primer amplification. Repertoires were generated with immunoSEQ multiplex PCR, while TCRdb's copy carries only in-frame clones and drops some. That table is the source of V, J and clone size, and D and trimming were worked out from the DNA. This table holds 45,000 to 60,000 clones, approximately 86% found once. The gene calls are TRBV5-4 and TRBJ2-1; 9 bases align to TRBD2. The sequencing sample was made of peripheral blood. The receptor was derived from a man between 60 and 70 years old with acute or convalescent COVID-19. As DNA, the CDR3 is TGTGCCAGCAGCTTGGCGACTAGCGGAAACAATGAGCAGTTCTTC. Protein product: CASSLATSGNNEQFF.